This TCR beta chain was captured in a study of cytomegalovirus exposure and HLA in healthy donors. Study-wide results and limits: Apparent HLA restriction characterized most CMV-associated TCR beta chains in a later analysis.

With 60 Vbeta and 13 Jbeta primers, the PCR was carried out. Measured with immunoSEQ multiplex PCR; TCRdb has only the in-frame clones, and not every one. This sample yields around 130,000 clones, of which approximately 80% are seen a single time; approximately 4% belongs to the top ten. A remark on this clone: Its matching antigen is unknown.

J was trimmed by 7 bases and V by 4 bases; bases with no gene match: 8. The V gene's germline CDR1 is SGHDT and CDR2 YYEEEE. This CDR3 is 14 amino acids long. This TCR came from a woman between 40 and 55 years old in good health and CMV-seronegative. Sequenced input: PBMCs. The chain joins TRBV5-6 to TRBJ1-5; 7 bases map to TRBD1. Here the CDR3 reads CASSVRGPGQPQHF. CDR3 nucleotides: TGTGCCAGCAGCGTTAGGGGGCCGGGGCAGCCCCAGCATTTT.